Listed here is a single T cell receptor (beta chain). The CDR3 consists of 13 residues. The V gene's germline CDR1 is MDHEN and CDR2 SYDVKM. V lost 2 bases and J 5 bases, leaving 9 bases between the germline ends. The record originates from a study of blood T cell repertoires in COVID-19. Study-level information: T cells, B-cell-depleted T cells, or PBMCs provided the cDNA or gDNA that served as material.

TCRdb's table, derived via immunoSEQ multiplex PCR, lists solely in-frame clones and lacks some. Of roughly 160,000 clones in the sample, about four fifths were seen once. This TCR derives from an elderly woman with acute or convalescent COVID-19. V and J are TRBV28 and TRBJ2-5; TRBD1 might be the D (5 bases). The sequencing sample was made of peripheral blood. The CDR3 DNA reads as TGTGCCAGCAGTTTACCAGGGTTGGAGACCCAGTACTTC. This sequence encodes CASSLPGLETQYF.